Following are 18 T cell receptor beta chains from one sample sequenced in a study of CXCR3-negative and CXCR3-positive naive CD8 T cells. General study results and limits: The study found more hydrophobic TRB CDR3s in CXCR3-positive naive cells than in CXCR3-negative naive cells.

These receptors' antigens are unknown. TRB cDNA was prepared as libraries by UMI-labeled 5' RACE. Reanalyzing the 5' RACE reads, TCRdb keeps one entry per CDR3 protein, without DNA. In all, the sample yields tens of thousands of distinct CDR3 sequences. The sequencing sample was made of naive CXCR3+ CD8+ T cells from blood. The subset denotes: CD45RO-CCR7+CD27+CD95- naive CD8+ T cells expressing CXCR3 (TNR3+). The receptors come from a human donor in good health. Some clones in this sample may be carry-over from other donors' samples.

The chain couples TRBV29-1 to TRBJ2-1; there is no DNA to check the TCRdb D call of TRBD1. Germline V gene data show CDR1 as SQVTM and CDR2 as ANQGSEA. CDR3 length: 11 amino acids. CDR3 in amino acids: CSVGTGDEQFF.

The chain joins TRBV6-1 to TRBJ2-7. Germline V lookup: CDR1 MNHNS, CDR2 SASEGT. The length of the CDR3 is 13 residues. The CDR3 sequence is CASSEWLLNEQYF.

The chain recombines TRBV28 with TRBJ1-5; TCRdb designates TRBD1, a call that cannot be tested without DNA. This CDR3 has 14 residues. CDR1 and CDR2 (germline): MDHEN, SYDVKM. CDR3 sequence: CASTFDRPNQPQHF.

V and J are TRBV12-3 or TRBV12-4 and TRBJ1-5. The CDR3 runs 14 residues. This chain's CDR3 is CASRIDFSNQPQHF.

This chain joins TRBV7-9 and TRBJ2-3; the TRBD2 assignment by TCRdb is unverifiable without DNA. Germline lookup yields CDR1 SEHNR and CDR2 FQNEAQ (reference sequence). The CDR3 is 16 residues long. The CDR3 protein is CASSRTSGRARDTQYF.

The CDR3 is CASRAHSSYEQYF. J is TRBJ2-7 and V is TRBV27. Germline V lookup: CDR1 MNHEY, CDR2 SMNVEV (reference sequence). The CDR3 is made up of 13 amino acids.

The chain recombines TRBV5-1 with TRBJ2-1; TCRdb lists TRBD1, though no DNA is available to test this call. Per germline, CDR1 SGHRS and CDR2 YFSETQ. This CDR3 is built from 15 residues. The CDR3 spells CASSYWDRGYNEQFF.

CDR3: CASSLAQGSVEAFF. J is TRBJ1-1 and V is TRBV7-6. The V gene's germline CDR1 is SGHVS and CDR2 FNYEAQ. CDR3 length: 14 residues.

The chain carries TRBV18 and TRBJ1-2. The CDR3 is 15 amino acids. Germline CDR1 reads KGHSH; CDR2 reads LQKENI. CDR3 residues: CASSPSEGQEYGYTF.

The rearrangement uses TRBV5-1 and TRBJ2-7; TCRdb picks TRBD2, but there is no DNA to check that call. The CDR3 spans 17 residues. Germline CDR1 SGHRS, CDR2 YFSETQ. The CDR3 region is CASSLVPTSGGSYEQYF. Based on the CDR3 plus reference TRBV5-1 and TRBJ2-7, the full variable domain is KAGVTQTPRYLIKTRGQQVTLSCSPISGHRSVSWYQQTPGQGLQFLFEYFSETQRNKGNFPGRFSGRQFSNSRSEMNVSTLELGDSALYLCASSLVPTSGGSYEQYFGPGTRLTVT.

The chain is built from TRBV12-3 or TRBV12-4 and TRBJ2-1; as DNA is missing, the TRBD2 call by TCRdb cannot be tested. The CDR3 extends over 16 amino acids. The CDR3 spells CASSAGGGLSGGEQFF.

The CDR3 loop reads CASSYSVPSSGDTIYF. This chain links TRBV6-6 with TRBJ1-3. Germline CDR1 and CDR2: MNHNY and SVGAGI (reference sequence). CDR3 length: 16 residues.

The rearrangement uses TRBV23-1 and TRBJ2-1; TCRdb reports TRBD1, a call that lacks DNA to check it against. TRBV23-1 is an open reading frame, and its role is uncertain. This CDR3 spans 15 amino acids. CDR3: CASSPCRRVLNEQFF.

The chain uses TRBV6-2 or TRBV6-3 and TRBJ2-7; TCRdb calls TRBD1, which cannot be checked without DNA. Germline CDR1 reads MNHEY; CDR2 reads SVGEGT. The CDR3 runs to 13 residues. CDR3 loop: CATQRGLAYEQYF.

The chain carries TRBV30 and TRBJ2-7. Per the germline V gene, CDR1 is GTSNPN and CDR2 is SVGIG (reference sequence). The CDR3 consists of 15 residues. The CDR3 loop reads CAWSGLAETSYEQYF.

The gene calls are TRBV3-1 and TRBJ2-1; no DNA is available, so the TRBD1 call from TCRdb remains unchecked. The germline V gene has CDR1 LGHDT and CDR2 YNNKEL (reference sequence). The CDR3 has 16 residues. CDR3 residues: CASSPRGQGSYNEQFF.

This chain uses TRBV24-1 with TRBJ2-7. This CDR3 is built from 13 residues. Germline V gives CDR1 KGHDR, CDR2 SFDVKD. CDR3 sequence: CATSDPPSYEQYF.

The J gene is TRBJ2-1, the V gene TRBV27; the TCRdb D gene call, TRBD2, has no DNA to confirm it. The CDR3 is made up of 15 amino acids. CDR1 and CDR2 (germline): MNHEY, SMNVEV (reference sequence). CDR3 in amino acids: CASSSSGMGYNEQFF.